The present entry profiles one T cell receptor (beta chain) with its context. What it binds is not known. The data are from a study of cytomegalovirus exposure and HLA in healthy donors. Study observations and caveats: The study listed 164 cytomegalovirus-associated TCR beta chains. As a later analysis revealed, most CMV-associated TCR beta chains appeared HLA-restricted. In a later analysis, donors in an Asian-associated ancestry cluster reportedly had fewer N-insertions in productive TCRs than the cohort mean. A previous analysis found most TCR beta V segments productive roughly 87% or roughly 30% of the time.

With 60 Vbeta and 13 Jbeta primers, the PCR was carried out. The method was immunoSEQ multiplex PCR; TCRdb's version includes in-frame clones alone and lacks a portion of them. Among about 160,000 clones listed, 81% were seen once. CDR1 and CDR2 (germline): SGHRS, YFSETQ. V was pared by 0 bases and J by 1 base, with 11 bases between. The CDR3 is made up of 15 amino acids. Sequences were obtained from PBMCs. This receptor was identified in a middle-aged man in good health and CMV-seropositive. This chain uses TRBV5-1 with TRBJ2-7; maybe TRBD2 (6 bases). CDR3 loop: CASSLGWDSSYEQYF. The CDR3 bases are TGCGCCAGCAGCTTGGGATGGGACTCTTCCTACGAGCAGTACTTC.